This T cell receptor beta chain was identified during a study of cytomegalovirus exposure and HLA in healthy donors. Points from the study as a whole: The authors listed approximately 150 TCR beta chains as cytomegalovirus-associated.

This CDR3 has 14 amino acids. Germline CDR1 reads MNHNS; CDR2 reads SASEGT. V was shortened by 6 bases and J by 6 bases, with 16 bases between the two germline ends. The primer mix had 60 Vbeta and 13 Jbeta primers. The method was immunoSEQ multiplex PCR; TCRdb's version includes in-frame clones alone and lacks a portion of them. The sample lists around 150,000 clones; around 80% were seen once. As to this clone: Its antigen remains unidentified.

The chain links TRBV6-1 to TRBJ2-3; D gene uncertain. Sequencing used PBMCs. This clonotype originated in a man in his forties or fifties in good health and CMV-seronegative. CDR3 residues: CASSLQQTLDTQYF. In DNA form, the CDR3 reads TGTGCCAGCAGCCTACAGCAGACACTGGATACGCAGTATTTT.